This TCR beta chain came from a study of human T cells and chemical hapten exposure. Background on the study: The study patch tested 0.01% DPC on the upper back and read results at 6 days. Per-sample variation in TCR yield stemmed mainly from small pooled library volume differences.

Time point defined: pre-sensitization, week 0. The sample's treatment: therapeutic diphenylcyclopropenone sensitization with weekly scalp DPC. Germline loops: CDR1 SSHAT, CDR2 FNYEAQ (reference sequence). CDR3 length: 12 amino acids. TCRdb re-analysed the RACE reads in MiXCR, keeping a single row per CDR3 protein. This table holds 250,000 or so distinct CDR3 sequences, roughly 8.9% found once. Concerning this clonotype: A junction end diverges from the germline sequence, so it may reflect a read error.

This chain connects TRBV7-7 to TRBJ2-1; TRBD1 matches 8 bases. This clonotype originated in a woman aged 40 to 55 with alopecia areata. Some clones in this sample may be carry-over from other donors' samples. Sequencing was performed on whole blood, taken in connection with sensitization to the hapten diphenylcyclopropenone (DPC). The CDR3 sequence: CASSMTGDEQFF. CDR3 bases: TGTGCTAGCAGCATGACAGGGGATGAGCAGTTCTTC.